This T cell receptor beta chain was identified in a study of T cells expressing NK-cell markers. About the study: In the group of eight sequenced donors, seven were HCMV-seropositive and one was seronegative. Notes on the study in general: In several donors, dominant clonotypes made up roughly 28.3-65% of CD3+CD56-NKG2C+ cells.

TCRdb reprocessed the 5' RACE reads and stores each CDR3 protein as one record, lacking DNA. The sample shows over 120,000 distinct CDR3 sequences, and 12% sits with its ten largest clones. The CDR3 consists of 17 residues. Germline V gene data show CDR1 as LGHDT and CDR2 as YNNKEL (reference sequence). As for this clonotype: Its antigen is not identified.

The clonotype was recovered from a man aged 18 to 30 in good health. The chain links TRBV3-1 to TRBJ2-1. Source material: blood T cells: a sorted CD56 or NKG2C T cell subset, CD4+ or CD8+ T cells, or bulk PBMC T cells (not recorded which). The CDR3: CASSQESSGGPYNEQFF.